The clone carrying this T cell receptor beta chain was seen just once. This specimen belongs to a study of T cell changes during pregnancy in multiple sclerosis. Produced via immunoSEQ multiplex PCR; TCRdb's table is partial and in-frame only. This sample carries approximately 100,000 clones, 90% to 95% of them seen once, and the ten largest clones take about 0.9%. The TCR comes from a female donor with multiple sclerosis, enrolled in a pregnancy study. The source was peripheral blood, collected before pregnancy.

CDR3 bases: TGTGCCAGCAGCGGAGGGGCCCTGCAAGAGACCCAGTACTTC. Protein product: CASSGGALQETQYF. The genes are TRBV11-2 and TRBJ2-5, with a possible D match to TRBD2 (6 bases). This CDR3 is 14 amino acids long. Germline V CDR1 and CDR2: SGHAT, FQNNGV. V lost 5 bases, J lost 2 bases, and 12 bases lay in between.